This is a list of T cell receptor beta chains from one sample in a study of CD8 T cells in ankylosing spondylitis. TCRdb itself ran the 5' RACE reads through MiXCR, one entry per CDR3 protein. Counted here are some 240,000 distinct CDR3 sequences, over 15% occurring once; the ten biggest clones make up roughly 34%. The sequenced sample was blood, either unsorted or a sorted T cell fraction (not recorded which). These TCRs come from a male donor with ankylosing spondylitis or in good health (not recorded which). CDR3s include the opening cysteine and the closing phenylalanine or tryptophan. The D gene is left open where the match is weak. Clone size is shown for a subset of rows, as once, few, many or a class of expanded clone.

D gene: -; clone size: few; J gene: TRBJ2-3; CDR3 length: 15; V gene: TRBV7-6; CDR3 DNA: TGTGCCAGCAGCTTGTGGGGGAGAGGGACAGATACGCAGTATTTT; CDR3 protein: CASSLWGRGTDTQYF
D gene: TRBD2; clone size: few; J gene: TRBJ2-3; CDR3 length: 14; V gene: TRBV29-1; CDR3 DNA: TGCAGCGTTGTAGGCGGGAGTGGCACAGATACGCAGTATTTT; CDR3 protein: CSVVGGSGTDTQYF
D gene: TRBD2; clone size: few; J gene: TRBJ2-1; CDR3 length: 14; V gene: TRBV29-1; CDR3 DNA: TGCAGCGTTGTACTAGCGGTTAGATACAATGAGCAGTTCTTC; CDR3 protein: CSVVLAVRYNEQFF
D gene: -; clone size: few; J gene: TRBJ1-4; CDR3 length: 16; V gene: TRBV4-3; CDR3 DNA: TGCGCCAGCAGCCAAGATTCGCCCCAAGGAAGGGAAAAACTGTTTTTT; CDR3 protein: CASSQDSPQGREKLFF
D gene: -; clone size: -; J gene: TRBJ2-2; CDR3 length: 15; V gene: TRBV6-2/TRBV6-3; CDR3 DNA: TGTGCCAGCACCTTAGAGGGGGTACACACCGGGGAGCTGTTTTTT; CDR3 protein: CASTLEGVHTGELFF
D gene: TRBD2; clone size: few; J gene: TRBJ2-5; CDR3 length: 17; V gene: TRBV20-1; CDR3 DNA: TGCAGTGCTAGAGATCTAGCGGGAGGGCCGAACCAAGAGACCCAGTACTTC; CDR3 protein: CSARDLAGGPNQETQYF
D gene: -; clone size: few; J gene: TRBJ2-1; CDR3 length: 14; V gene: TRBV7-2; CDR3 DNA: TGTGCCAGCAGCTTGGGAGGACAGATCAATGAGCAGTTCTTC; CDR3 protein: CASSLGGQINEQFF
D gene: TRBD1; clone size: many; J gene: TRBJ2-1; CDR3 length: 12; V gene: TRBV4-2; CDR3 DNA: TGTGCCAGCAGCCCAGGACAGGGGTTCTTCTTCTTC; CDR3 protein: CASSPGQGFFFF
D gene: -; clone size: many; J gene: TRBJ2-5; CDR3 length: 15; V gene: TRBV7-3; CDR3 DNA: TGTGCCAGCAGCTTATATGCCGGGGCGGGGGAGACCCAGTACTTC; CDR3 protein: CASSLYAGAGETQYF
D gene: -; clone size: few; J gene: TRBJ2-6; CDR3 length: 17; V gene: TRBV7-9; CDR3 DNA: TGTGCCAGCAGCTTAGCCCTTTTGCGCTCTGGGGCCAACGTCCTGACTTTC; CDR3 protein: CASSLALLRSGANVLTF
D gene: TRBD2; clone size: -; J gene: TRBJ2-7; CDR3 length: 15; V gene: TRBV12-3/TRBV12-4; CDR3 DNA: TGTGCCAGCAGTTTTGGAACGGGGACTACCTACGAGCAGTACTTC; CDR3 protein: CASSFGTGTTYEQYF
D gene: TRBD1; clone size: -; J gene: TRBJ2-1; CDR3 length: 18; V gene: TRBV5-1; CDR3 DNA: TGCGCCAGCAGCCCCCCCAGGACGGGACAGGGGGTGGCCAATGAGCAGTTCTTC; CDR3 protein: CASSPPRTGQGVANEQFF
D gene: -; clone size: many; J gene: TRBJ2-1; CDR3 length: 16; V gene: TRBV4-1; CDR3 DNA: TGCGCCAGCAGCCAAGCACTCGAAAGCTCCTACAATGAGCAGTTCTTC; CDR3 protein: CASSQALESSYNEQFF
D gene: -; clone size: few; J gene: TRBJ2-2; CDR3 length: 15; V gene: TRBV30; CDR3 DNA: TGTGCCTGGAGTGTCGGCAGCTTAGACACCGGGGAGCTGTTTTTT; CDR3 protein: CAWSVGSLDTGELFF
D gene: -; clone size: -; J gene: TRBJ2-7; CDR3 length: 16; V gene: TRBV29-1; CDR3 DNA: TGCAGCGTTGAAGGGGGGGAGTTCGGGGGTACCTACGAGCAGTACTTC; CDR3 protein: CSVEGGEFGGTYEQYF
D gene: TRBD2; clone size: few; J gene: TRBJ2-3; CDR3 length: 19; V gene: TRBV27; CDR3 DNA: TGTGCCAGCAGTTTATTTTTTCCTAGCGGGAGTTCGGGCACAGATACGCAGTATTTT; CDR3 protein: CASSLFFPSGSSGTDTQYF
D gene: -; clone size: few; J gene: TRBJ1-5; CDR3 length: 14; V gene: TRBV12-3/TRBV12-4; CDR3 DNA: TGTGCCAGCAGTTTTGGGCAGTTCAATCAGCCCCAGCATTTT; CDR3 protein: CASSFGQFNQPQHF
D gene: TRBD2; clone size: few; J gene: TRBJ2-1; CDR3 length: 16; V gene: TRBV10-3; CDR3 DNA: TGTGCCATCAGGACCCTCCTAGCGGGAGGTGAGAATGAGCAGTTCTTC; CDR3 protein: CAIRTLLAGGENEQFF
D gene: TRBD1; clone size: -; J gene: TRBJ1-1; CDR3 length: 15; V gene: TRBV7-9; CDR3 DNA: TGTGCCAGCAGCCCACCCGGACAGGGTGACACTGAAGCTTTCTTT; CDR3 protein: CASSPPGQGDTEAFF
D gene: -; clone size: few; J gene: TRBJ2-2; CDR3 length: 14; V gene: TRBV5-6; CDR3 DNA: TGTGCCAGCAGCTTCCGACAGAGGAACGGGGAGCTGTTTTTT; CDR3 protein: CASSFRQRNGELFF
D gene: -; clone size: few; J gene: TRBJ2-3; CDR3 length: 15; V gene: TRBV5-1; CDR3 DNA: TGCGCCAGCAGCTTGGGGGAGGACGCCACAGATACGCAGTATTTT; CDR3 protein: CASSLGEDATDTQYF
D gene: -; clone size: -; J gene: TRBJ2-7; CDR3 length: 13; V gene: TRBV18; CDR3 DNA: TGTGCCAGCTCCGGTGGACGCTCTGAGGAGCAGTACTTC; CDR3 protein: CASSGGRSEEQYF
D gene: TRBD1; clone size: few; J gene: TRBJ2-7; CDR3 length: 14; V gene: TRBV27; CDR3 DNA: TGTGCCAGCAGTTTAACAGGGGGTCAATACGAGCAGTACTTC; CDR3 protein: CASSLTGGQYEQYF
D gene: TRBD2; clone size: -; J gene: TRBJ2-4; CDR3 length: 17; V gene: TRBV6-5; CDR3 DNA: TGTGCCAGCAGTTACTCTAATACGGGGGGGGTTGGAAACATTCAGTACTTC; CDR3 protein: CASSYSNTGGVGNIQYF
D gene: -; clone size: few; J gene: TRBJ2-5; CDR3 length: 11; V gene: TRBV27; CDR3 DNA: TGTGCCAGCAGTTTAGCCGGTTACCAGTACTTC; CDR3 protein: CASSLAGYQYF
D gene: -; clone size: -; J gene: TRBJ2-7; CDR3 length: 13; V gene: TRBV27; CDR3 DNA: TGTGCCAGCAGGGGGGACAACACGGACGAGCAGTACTTC; CDR3 protein: CASRGDNTDEQYF
D gene: -; clone size: many; J gene: TRBJ2-1; CDR3 length: 14; V gene: TRBV11-2; CDR3 DNA: TGTGCCAGCAGCTTAGTAGACAGCTTCAATGAGCAGTTCTTC; CDR3 protein: CASSLVDSFNEQFF
D gene: -; clone size: -; J gene: TRBJ2-1; CDR3 length: 14; V gene: TRBV29-1; CDR3 DNA: TGCAGCGTTGAAAGGTGGGGGGATTACAATGAGCAGTTCTTC; CDR3 protein: CSVERWGDYNEQFF
D gene: TRBD2; clone size: -; J gene: TRBJ2-1; CDR3 length: 16; V gene: TRBV9; CDR3 DNA: TGTGCCAGCAGCGTAGAAACTAGCGGGGGTTACAATGAGCAGTTCTTC; CDR3 protein: CASSVETSGGYNEQFF
D gene: TRBD1; clone size: -; J gene: TRBJ1-2; CDR3 length: 17; V gene: TRBV6-5; CDR3 DNA: TGTGCCAGCAGTTACGAAACTCAGGGGGCGCAGGACTATGGCTACCCCTTC; CDR3 protein: CASSYETQGAQDYGYPF
D gene: TRBD1; clone size: -; J gene: TRBJ1-3; CDR3 length: 16; V gene: TRBV7-8; CDR3 DNA: TGTGCCAGCAGCTTAGTGGGGACAGATTCTGGAAACACCATATATTTT; CDR3 protein: CASSLVGTDSGNTIYF
D gene: -; clone size: many; J gene: TRBJ1-1; CDR3 length: 14; V gene: TRBV5-1; CDR3 DNA: TGCGCCAGCAGCTGGGGAGGGGGGAACACTGAAGCTTTCTTT; CDR3 protein: CASSWGGGNTEAFF
D gene: -; clone size: -; J gene: TRBJ2-3; CDR3 length: 17; V gene: TRBV27; CDR3 DNA: TGTGCCAGCAGTCCCTCCGGGGGCGGGGACCTCACAGATACGCAGTATTTT; CDR3 protein: CASSPSGGGDLTDTQYF
D gene: TRBD2; clone size: -; J gene: TRBJ2-1; CDR3 length: 18; V gene: TRBV20-1; CDR3 DNA: TGCAGTGCTAGAGATCAGAGTTCTGAGACTAGCGGGAGGGGGGAGCAGTTCTTC; CDR3 protein: CSARDQSSETSGRGEQFF
D gene: TRBD2; clone size: once; J gene: TRBJ2-3; CDR3 length: 15; V gene: TRBV29-1; CDR3 DNA: TGCAGCGTTTTCGGACTAGCGGGAGGGCAAGATACGCAGTATTTT; CDR3 protein: CSVFGLAGGQDTQYF
D gene: TRBD2; clone size: -; J gene: TRBJ2-1; CDR3 length: 15; V gene: TRBV7-2; CDR3 DNA: TGTGCCAGCAGCCTAGCCGGACTAGCGGTCAATGAGCAGTTCTTC; CDR3 protein: CASSLAGLAVNEQFF
D gene: TRBD1; clone size: -; J gene: TRBJ2-7; CDR3 length: 15; V gene: TRBV5-1; CDR3 DNA: TGCGCCAGCAGCCCAGGACAGGGGGCCTACTACGAGCAGTACTTC; CDR3 protein: CASSPGQGAYYEQYF
D gene: TRBD1; clone size: -; J gene: TRBJ2-2; CDR3 length: 15; V gene: TRBV12-3/TRBV12-4; CDR3 DNA: TGTGCCAGCACCTCCGGGCAGGGGGCGATCGGGGAGCTGTTTTTT; CDR3 protein: CASTSGQGAIGELFF
D gene: TRBD2; clone size: few; J gene: TRBJ2-3; CDR3 length: 15; V gene: TRBV6-4; CDR3 DNA: TGTGCCAGCAGTGACTCTCTAGCGGGAGTAGATACGCAGTATTTT; CDR3 protein: CASSDSLAGVDTQYF
D gene: TRBD2; clone size: -; J gene: TRBJ2-1; CDR3 length: 17; V gene: TRBV5-6; CDR3 DNA: TGTGCCAGCAGCTTGGAAAAGCGGGAGAGCTCCTACAATGAGCAGTTCTTC; CDR3 protein: CASSLEKRESSYNEQFF
D gene: -; clone size: -; J gene: TRBJ2-7; CDR3 length: 8; V gene: TRBV10-1; CDR3 DNA: TGCGCCAGCCTCGGGCAGTACTTC; CDR3 protein: CASLGQYF